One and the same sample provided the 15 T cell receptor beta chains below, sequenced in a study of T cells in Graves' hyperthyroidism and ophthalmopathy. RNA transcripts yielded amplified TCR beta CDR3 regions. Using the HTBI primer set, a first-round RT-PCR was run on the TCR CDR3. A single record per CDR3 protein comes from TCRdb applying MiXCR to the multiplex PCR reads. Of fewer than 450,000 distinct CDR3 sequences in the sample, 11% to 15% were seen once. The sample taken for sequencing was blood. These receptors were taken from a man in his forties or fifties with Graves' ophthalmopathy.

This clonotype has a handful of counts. The CDR3 nucleotides are TGTGCCAGCAGCAAGGGGGGTCGGACTGAAGCTTTCTTT. This codes for CASSKGGRTEAFF. The chain combines TRBV12-3 or TRBV12-4 with TRBJ1-1, with D possibly TRBD1 on 6 matching bases. Trimming shortened V by 6 bases and J by 5 bases, and 13 bases separated the two germline ends. The CDR3 extends over 13 amino acids.

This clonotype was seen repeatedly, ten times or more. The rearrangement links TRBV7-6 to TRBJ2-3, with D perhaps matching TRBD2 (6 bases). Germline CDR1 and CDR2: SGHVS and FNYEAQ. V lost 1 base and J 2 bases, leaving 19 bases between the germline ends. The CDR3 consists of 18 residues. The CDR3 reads CASSLETGETYFTDTQYF. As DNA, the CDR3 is TGTGCCAGCAGCTTAGAGACGGGAGAGACCTATTTCACAGATACGCAGTATTTT.

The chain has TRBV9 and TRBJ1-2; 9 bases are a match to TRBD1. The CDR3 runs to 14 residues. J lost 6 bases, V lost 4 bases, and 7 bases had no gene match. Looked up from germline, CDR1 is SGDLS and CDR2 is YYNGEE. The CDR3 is CASSSRDRDHGYTF. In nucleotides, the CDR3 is TGTGCCAGCAGCTCCCGGGACAGGGACCATGGCTACACCTTC.

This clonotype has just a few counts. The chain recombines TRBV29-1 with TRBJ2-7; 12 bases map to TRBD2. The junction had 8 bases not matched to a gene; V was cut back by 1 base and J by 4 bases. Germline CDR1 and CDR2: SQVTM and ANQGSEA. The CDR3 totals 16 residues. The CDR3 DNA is TGCAGCGTTGAAGCAATAACTAGCGGGAGGTCGTACGAGCAGTACTTC. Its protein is CSVEAITSGRSYEQYF.

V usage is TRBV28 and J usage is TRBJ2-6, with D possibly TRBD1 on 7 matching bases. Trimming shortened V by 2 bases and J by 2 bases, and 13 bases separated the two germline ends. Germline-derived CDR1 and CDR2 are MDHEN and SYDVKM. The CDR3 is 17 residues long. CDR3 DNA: TGTGCCAGCAGTTTAGGAGGGGGCTTAGCTGGGGCCAACGTCCTGACTTTC. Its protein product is CASSLGGGLAGANVLTF. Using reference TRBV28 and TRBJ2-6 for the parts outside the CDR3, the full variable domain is DVKVTQSSRYLVKRTGEKVFLECVQDMDHENMFWYRQDPGLGLRLIYFSYDVKMKEKGDIPEGYSVSREKKERFSLILESASTNQTSMYLCASSLGGGLAGANVLTFGAGSRLTVL.

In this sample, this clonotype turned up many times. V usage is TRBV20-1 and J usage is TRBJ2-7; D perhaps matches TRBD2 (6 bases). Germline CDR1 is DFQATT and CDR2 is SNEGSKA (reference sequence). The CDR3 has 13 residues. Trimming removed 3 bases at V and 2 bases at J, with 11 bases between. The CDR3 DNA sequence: TGCAGTGCTAGGCGGGGTCCAACCTACGAGCAGTACTTC. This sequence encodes CSARRGPTYEQYF.

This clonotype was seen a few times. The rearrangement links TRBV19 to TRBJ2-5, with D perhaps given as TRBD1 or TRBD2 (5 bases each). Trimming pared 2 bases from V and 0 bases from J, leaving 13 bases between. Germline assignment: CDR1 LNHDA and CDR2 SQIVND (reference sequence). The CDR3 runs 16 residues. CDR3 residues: CASSIRGPQNQETQYF. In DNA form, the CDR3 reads TGTGCCAGTAGTATAAGGGGACCCCAGAACCAAGAGACCCAGTACTTC.

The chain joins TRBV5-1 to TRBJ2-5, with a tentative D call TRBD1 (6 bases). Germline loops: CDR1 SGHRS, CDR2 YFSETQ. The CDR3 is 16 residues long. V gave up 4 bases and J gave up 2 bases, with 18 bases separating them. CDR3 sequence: CASSPGMGAQQETQYF. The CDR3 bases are TGCGCCAGCAGCCCCGGAATGGGGGCGCAGCAAGAGACCCAGTACTTC.

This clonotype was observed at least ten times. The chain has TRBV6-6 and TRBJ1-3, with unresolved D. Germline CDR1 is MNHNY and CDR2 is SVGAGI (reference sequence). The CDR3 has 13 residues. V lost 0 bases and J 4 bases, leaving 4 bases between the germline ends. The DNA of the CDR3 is TGTGCCAGCAGTTACTCGGGCGGAAACACCATATATTTT. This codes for CASSYSGGNTIYF.

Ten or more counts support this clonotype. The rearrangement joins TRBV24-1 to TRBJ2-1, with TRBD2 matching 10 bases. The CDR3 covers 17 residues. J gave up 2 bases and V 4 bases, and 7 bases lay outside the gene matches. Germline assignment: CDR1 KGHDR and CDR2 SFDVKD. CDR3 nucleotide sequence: TGTGCCACCAGTGACCCATGGACTAGCGGCACCTACAATGAGCAGTTCTTC. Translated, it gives CATSDPWTSGTYNEQFF.

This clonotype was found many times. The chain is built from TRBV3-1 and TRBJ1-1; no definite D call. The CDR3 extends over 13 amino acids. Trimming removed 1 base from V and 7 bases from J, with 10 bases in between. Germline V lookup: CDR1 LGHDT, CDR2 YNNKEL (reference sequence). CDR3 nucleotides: TGTGCCAGCAGCCAAGGCAGGCCAGTTGAAGCTTTCTTT. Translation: CASSQGRPVEAFF.

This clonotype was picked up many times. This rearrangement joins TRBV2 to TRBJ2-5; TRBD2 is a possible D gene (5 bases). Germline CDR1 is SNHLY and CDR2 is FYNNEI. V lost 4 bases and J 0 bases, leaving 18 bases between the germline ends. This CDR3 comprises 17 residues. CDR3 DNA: TGTGCCAGCAGTGTAAGCCCAGCGGAACGGTACCAAGAGACCCAGTACTTC. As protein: CASSVSPAERYQETQYF.

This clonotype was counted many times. The CDR3 DNA reads as TGTGCCAGCAGCCCAAGGGGACTAGTGGGGGGGGAGACCCAGTACTTC. Encoded protein: CASSPRGLVGGETQYF. This rearrangement joins TRBV27 to TRBJ2-5, with 8 nucleotides matching TRBD2. The length of the CDR3 is 16 residues. V lost 6 bases, J lost 5 bases, and 14 bases stayed unmatched. Germline CDR1 and CDR2: MNHEY and SMNVEV (reference sequence).

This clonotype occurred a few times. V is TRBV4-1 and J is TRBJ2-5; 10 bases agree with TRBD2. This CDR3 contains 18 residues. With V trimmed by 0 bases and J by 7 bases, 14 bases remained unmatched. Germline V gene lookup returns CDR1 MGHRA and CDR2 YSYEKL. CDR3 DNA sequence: TGCGCCAGCAGCCAAGACGGGAGCGGGAGGGCCGGTGTGGGGACCCAGTACTTC. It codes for CASSQDGSGRAGVGTQYF.

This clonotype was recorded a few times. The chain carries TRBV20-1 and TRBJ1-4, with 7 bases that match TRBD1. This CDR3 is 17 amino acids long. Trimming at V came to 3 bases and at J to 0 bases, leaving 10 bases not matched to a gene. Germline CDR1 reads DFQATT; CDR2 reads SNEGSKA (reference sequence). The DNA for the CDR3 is TGCAGTGCTAGGTCATTAGCAGGGGGAACAACTAATGAAAAACTGTTTTTT. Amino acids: CSARSLAGGTTNEKLFF.